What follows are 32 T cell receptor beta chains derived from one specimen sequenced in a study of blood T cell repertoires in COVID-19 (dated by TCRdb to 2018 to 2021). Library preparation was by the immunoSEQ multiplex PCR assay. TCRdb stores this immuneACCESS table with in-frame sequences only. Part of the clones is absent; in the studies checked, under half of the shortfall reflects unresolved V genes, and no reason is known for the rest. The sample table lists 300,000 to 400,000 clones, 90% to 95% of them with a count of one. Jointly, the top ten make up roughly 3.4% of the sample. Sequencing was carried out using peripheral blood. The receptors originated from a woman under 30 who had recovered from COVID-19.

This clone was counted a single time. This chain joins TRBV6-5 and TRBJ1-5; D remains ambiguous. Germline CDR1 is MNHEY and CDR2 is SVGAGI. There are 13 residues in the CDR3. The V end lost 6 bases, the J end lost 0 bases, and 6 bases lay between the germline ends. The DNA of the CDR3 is TGTGCCAGCAGCGTTAGTAGCAATCAGCCCCAGCATTTT. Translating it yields CASSVSSNQPQHF.

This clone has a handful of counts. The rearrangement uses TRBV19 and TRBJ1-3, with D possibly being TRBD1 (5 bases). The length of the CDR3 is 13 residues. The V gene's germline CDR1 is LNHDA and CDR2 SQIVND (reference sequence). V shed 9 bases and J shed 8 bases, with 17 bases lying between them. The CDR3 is CASQGGYAHTIYF. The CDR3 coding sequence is TGTGCCAGCCAGGGAGGGTACGCACACACCATATATTTT. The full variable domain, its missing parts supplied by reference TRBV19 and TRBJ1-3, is DGGITQSPKYLFRKEGQNVTLSCEQNLNHDAMYWYRQDPGQGLRLIYYSQIVNDFQKGDIAEGYSVSREKKESFPLTVTSAQKNPTAFYLCASQGGYAHTIYFGEGSWLTVV.

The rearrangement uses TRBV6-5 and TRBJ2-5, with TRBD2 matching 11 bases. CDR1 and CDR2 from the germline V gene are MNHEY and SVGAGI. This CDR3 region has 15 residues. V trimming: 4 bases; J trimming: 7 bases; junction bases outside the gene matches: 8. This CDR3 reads CASSFGLAGGGTQYF. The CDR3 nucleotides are TGTGCCAGCAGTTTTGGACTAGCGGGTGGGGGGACCCAGTACTTC.

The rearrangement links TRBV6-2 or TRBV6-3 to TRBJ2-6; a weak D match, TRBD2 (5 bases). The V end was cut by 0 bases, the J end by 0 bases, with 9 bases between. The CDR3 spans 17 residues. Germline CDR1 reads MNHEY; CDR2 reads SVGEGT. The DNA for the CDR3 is TGTGCCAGCAGTTACTCAAAGCGGATCTCTGGGGCCAACGTCCTGACTTTC. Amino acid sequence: CASSYSKRISGANVLTF.

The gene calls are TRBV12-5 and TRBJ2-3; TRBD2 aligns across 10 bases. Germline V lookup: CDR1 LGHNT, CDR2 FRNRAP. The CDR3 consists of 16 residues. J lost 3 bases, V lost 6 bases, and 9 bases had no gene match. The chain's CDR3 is CASGHTGLAETDTQYF. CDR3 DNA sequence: TGTGCTAGTGGCCATACCGGACTAGCGGAGACAGATACGCAGTATTTT.

CDR3 DNA sequence: TGTGCCAGCAGCGCGACAGGGGCCACTGAAGCTTTCTTT. As protein: CASSATGATEAFF. The chain uses TRBV9 and TRBJ1-1; 8 positions match TRBD1. Germline CDR1 SGDLS, CDR2 YYNGEE. The CDR3 is made up of 13 amino acids. After removal of 3 bases from V and 4 bases from J, the junction contained 2 bases not matched to a gene.

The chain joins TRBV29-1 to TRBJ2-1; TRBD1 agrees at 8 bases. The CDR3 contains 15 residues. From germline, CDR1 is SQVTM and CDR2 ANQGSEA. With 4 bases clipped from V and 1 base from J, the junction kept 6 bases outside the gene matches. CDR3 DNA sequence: TGCAGCGTTGTGCCCAGGGGGCCATCCTACAATGAGCAGTTCTTC. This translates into CSVVPRGPSYNEQFF.

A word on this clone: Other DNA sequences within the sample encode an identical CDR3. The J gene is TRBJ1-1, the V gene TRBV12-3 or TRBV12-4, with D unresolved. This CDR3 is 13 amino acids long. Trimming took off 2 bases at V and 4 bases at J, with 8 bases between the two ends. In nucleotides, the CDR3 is TGTGCCAGCAGTTTAAAAGGAGGCACTGAAGCTTTCTTT. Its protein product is CASSLKGGTEAFF.

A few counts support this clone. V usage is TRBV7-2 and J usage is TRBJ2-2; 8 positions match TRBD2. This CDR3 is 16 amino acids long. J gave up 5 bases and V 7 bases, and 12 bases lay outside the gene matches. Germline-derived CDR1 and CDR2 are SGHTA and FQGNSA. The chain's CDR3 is CASTPGLAGWTGELFF. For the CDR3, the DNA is TGTGCCAGCACCCCCGGTCTAGCGGGCTGGACCGGGGAGCTGTTTTTT.

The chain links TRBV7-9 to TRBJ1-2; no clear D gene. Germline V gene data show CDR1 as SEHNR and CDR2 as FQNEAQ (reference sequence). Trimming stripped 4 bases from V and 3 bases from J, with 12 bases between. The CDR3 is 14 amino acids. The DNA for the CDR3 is TGTGCCAGCAGCTCTAAAACAGCTGACTATGGCTACACCTTC. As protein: CASSSKTADYGYTF.

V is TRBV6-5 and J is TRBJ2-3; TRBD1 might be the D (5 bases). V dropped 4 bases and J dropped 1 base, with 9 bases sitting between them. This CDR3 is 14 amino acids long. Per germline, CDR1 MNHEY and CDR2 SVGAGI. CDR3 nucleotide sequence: TGTGCCAGCAGTTTGGGCAGGGGCACAGATACGCAGTATTTT. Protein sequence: CASSLGRGTDTQYF.

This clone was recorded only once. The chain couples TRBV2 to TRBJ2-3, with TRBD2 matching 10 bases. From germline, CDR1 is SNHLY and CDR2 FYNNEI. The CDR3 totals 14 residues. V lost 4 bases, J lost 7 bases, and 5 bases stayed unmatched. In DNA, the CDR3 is TGTGCCAGCAGTGGGCCTAGCGGGAGTAATACGCAGTATTTT. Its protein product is CASSGPSGSNTQYF. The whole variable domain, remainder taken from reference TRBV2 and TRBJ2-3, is EPEVTQTPSHQVTQMGQEVILRCVPISNHLYFYWYRQILGQKVEFLVSFYNNEISEKSEIFDDQFSVERPDGSNFTLKIRSTKLEDSAMYFCASSGPSGSNTQYFGPGTRLTVL.

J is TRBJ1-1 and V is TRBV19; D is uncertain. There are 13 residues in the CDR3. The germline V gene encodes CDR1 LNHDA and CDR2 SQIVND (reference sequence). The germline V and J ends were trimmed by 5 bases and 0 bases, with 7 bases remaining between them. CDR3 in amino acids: CASSVNMNTEAFF. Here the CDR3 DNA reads TGTGCCAGTAGTGTGAACATGAACACTGAAGCTTTCTTT.

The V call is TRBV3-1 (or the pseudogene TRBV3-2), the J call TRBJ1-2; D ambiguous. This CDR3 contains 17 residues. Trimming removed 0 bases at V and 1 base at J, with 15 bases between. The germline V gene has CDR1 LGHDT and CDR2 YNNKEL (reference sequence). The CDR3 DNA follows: TGTGCCAGCAGCCAAGATCTGTACGCGAGCCGTAACTATGGCTACACCTTC. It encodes CASSQDLYASRNYGYTF.

CDR3 nucleotide sequence: TGTGCCAGCAGCGTGAGGTGGGGGGACAATGAGCAGTTCTTC. Encoded protein: CASSVRWGDNEQFF. V is TRBV9 and J is TRBJ2-1, with D tentatively TRBD2 (6 bases). The V end was cut by 2 bases, the J end by 5 bases, with 11 bases between. The germline CDR1 and CDR2 sequences are SGDLS and YYNGEE. The length of the CDR3 is 14 residues. The whole variable domain, filled in from reference TRBV9 and TRBJ2-1, reads DSGVTQTPKHLITATGQRVTLRCSPRSGDLSVYWYQQSLDQGLQFLIQYYNGEERAKGNILERFSAQQFPDLHSELNLSSLELGDSALYFCASSVRWGDNEQFFGPGTRLTVL.

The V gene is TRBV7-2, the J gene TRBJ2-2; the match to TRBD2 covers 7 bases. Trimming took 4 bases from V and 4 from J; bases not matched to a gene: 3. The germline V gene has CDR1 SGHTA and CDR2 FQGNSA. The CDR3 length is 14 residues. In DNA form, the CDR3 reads TGTGCCAGCAGCTCCACTAGCGTCACCGGGGAGCTGTTTTTT. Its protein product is CASSSTSVTGELFF.

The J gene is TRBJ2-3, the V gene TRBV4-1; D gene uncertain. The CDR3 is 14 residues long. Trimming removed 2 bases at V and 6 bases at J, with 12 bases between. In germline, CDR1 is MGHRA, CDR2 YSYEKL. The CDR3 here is CASSQLLTRDTQYF. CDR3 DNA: TGCGCCAGCAGCCAACTCTTGACTCGGGATACGCAGTATTTT.

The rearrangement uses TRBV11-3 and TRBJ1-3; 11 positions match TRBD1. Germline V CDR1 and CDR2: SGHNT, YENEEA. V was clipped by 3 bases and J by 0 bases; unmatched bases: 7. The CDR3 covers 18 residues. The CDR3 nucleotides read TGTGCCAGCAGCTTCATTACCGGGACAGGGGGCTCTGGAAACACCATATATTTT. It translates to CASSFITGTGGSGNTIYF.

In nucleotides, the CDR3 is TGTGCCACCCAAGGACGGGGGGCGGACACGGAGACCCAGTACTTC. It specifies CATQGRGADTETQYF. The chain carries TRBV24-1 and TRBJ2-5; TRBD2 is a possible D gene (7 bases). Trimming stripped 9 bases from V and 5 bases from J, with 21 bases between. Germline V gives CDR1 KGHDR, CDR2 SFDVKD. This CDR3 has 15 amino acids.

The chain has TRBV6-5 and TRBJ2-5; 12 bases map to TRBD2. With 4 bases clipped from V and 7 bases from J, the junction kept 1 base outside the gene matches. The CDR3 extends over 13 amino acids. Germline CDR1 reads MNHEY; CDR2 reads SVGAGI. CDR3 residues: CASSSSGRGTQYF. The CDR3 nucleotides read TGTGCCAGCAGTTCTAGCGGGAGGGGGACCCAGTACTTC.

The CDR3 reads CASSQDMGPYEQYV. The CDR3 DNA sequence: TGCGCCAGCAGCCAAGATATGGGCCCGTACGAGCAGTACGTC. The gene calls are TRBV4-3 and TRBJ2-7; D uncertain. The V and J ends lost 0 bases and 4 bases respectively, with 10 bases between them. Germline CDR1 reads LGHNA; CDR2 reads YSLEER. The CDR3 is made up of 14 amino acids.

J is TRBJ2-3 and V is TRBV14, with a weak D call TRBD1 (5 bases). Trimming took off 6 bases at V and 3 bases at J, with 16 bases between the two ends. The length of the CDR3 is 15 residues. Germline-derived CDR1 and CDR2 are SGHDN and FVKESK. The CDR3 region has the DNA TGTGCCAGCAGTCCTGGAGCCAGGGTAACAGATACGCAGTATTTT. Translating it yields CASSPGARVTDTQYF.

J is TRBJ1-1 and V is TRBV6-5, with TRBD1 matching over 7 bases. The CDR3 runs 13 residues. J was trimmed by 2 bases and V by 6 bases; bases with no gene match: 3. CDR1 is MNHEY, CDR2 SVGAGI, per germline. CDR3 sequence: CASRGQTNTEAFF. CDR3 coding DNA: TGTGCCAGCAGGGGACAGACCAACACTGAAGCTTTCTTT.

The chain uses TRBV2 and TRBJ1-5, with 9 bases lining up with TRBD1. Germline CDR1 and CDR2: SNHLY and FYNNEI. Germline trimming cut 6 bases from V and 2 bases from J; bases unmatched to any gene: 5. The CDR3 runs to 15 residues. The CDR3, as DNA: TGTGCCAGCAGCCGGGACAGGGCTGGCAATCAGCCCCAGCATTTT. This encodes CASSRDRAGNQPQHF.

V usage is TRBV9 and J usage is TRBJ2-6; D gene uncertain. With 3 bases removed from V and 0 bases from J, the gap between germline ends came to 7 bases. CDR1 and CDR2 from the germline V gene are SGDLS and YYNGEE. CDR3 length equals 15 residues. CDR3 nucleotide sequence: TGTGCCAGCAGCGATCCTTACTCTGGGGCCAACGTCCTGACTTTC. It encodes CASSDPYSGANVLTF.

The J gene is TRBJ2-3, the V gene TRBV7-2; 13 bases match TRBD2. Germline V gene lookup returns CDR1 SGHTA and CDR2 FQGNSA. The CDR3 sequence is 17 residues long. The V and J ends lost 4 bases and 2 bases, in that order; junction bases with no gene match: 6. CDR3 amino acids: CASSSPGLAGFTDTQYF. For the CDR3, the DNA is TGTGCCAGCAGCTCTCCGGGACTAGCGGGGTTCACAGATACGCAGTATTTT.

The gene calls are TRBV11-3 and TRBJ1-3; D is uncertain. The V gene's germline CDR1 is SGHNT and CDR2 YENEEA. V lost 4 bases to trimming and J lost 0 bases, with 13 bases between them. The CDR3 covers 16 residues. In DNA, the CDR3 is TGTGCCAGCAGCTCGCCGGGATCAAGCTCTGGAAACACCATATATTTT. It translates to CASSSPGSSSGNTIYF.

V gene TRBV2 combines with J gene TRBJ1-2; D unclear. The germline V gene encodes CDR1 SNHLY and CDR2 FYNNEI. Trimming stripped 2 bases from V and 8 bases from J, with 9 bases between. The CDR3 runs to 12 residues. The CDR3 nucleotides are TGTGCCAGCAGTGAAATCTCGCGGGGCTACACCTTC. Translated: CASSEISRGYTF.

The CDR3 loop reads CASSGGTGVTGELFF. The DNA for the CDR3 is TGTGCCAGCAGCGGGGGGACAGGGGTTACCGGGGAGCTGTTTTTT. V is TRBV5-4 and J is TRBJ2-2; TRBD1 aligns across 10 bases. Germline values: CDR1 SGHNT, CDR2 YYREEE (reference sequence). Germline trimming cut 4 bases from V and 5 bases from J; bases unmatched to any gene: 5. CDR3 length: 15 amino acids.

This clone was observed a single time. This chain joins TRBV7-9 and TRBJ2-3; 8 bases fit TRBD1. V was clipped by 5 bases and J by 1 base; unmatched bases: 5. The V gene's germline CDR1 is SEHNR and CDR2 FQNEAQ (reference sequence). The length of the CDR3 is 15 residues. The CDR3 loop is CASSTRTGRTDTQYF. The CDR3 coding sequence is TGTGCCAGCAGCACCCGGACAGGGCGCACAGATACGCAGTATTTT.

The CDR3 region is CASSRTSVEQFF. The CDR3 region has the DNA TGTGCCAGCAGCCGCACTAGCGTCGAGCAGTTCTTC. The chain carries TRBV6-2 or TRBV6-3 and TRBJ2-1; 7 nucleotides match TRBD2. The V gene's germline CDR1 is MNHEY and CDR2 SVGEGT. With V trimmed by 6 bases and J by 10 bases, 6 bases remained unmatched. This CDR3 is built from 12 residues.

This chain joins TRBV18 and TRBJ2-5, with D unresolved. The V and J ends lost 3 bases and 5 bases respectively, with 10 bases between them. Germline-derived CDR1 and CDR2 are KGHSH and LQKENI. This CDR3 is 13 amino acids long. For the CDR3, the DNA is TGTGCCAGCTCACCCCCGACAACGGAGACCCAGTACTTC. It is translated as CASSPPTTETQYF.